The rows below give T cell receptor beta chains drawn from one sample of a study of response to subunit inactivated influenza vaccine. TCRdb reprocessed the RT-PCR reads with MiXCR, giving one entry per CDR3 protein. The sample contains approximately 500,000 distinct CDR3 sequences, less than 25% of which appear only once. The same specimen was also included in a second study, on T cells expressing NK-cell markers.

Specimen: CD4+ T cells sorted from PBMCs, collected less than 13 days after vaccination. Receptors were obtained from a man aged 50-59 years who received an inactivated influenza vaccine. Both conserved end residues are part of each CDR3. The order of the fields is D gene, clone size, V gene, J gene, CDR3 DNA, CDR3 protein. A D gene is named only where the DNA matches it firmly. Size is omitted from some rows. Given values are once, few, many or a class for expanded clones.

D: NA; size: NA; V: TRBV5-1; J: TRBJ1-4; DNA: TGCGCCAGCAGCTTCCGGACAGCCCAGAATGAAAAACTGTTTTTT; CDR3: CASSFRTAQNEKLFF
D: TRBD1; size: NA; V: TRBV6-2/TRBV6-3; J: TRBJ1-2; DNA: TGTGCCAGCAATTTGGACAGGGGGCCGCCTGGCTACACCTTC; CDR3: CASNLDRGPPGYTF
D: TRBD1; size: NA; V: TRBV10-3; J: TRBJ2-7; DNA: TGTGCCACCACCCCGGGACAGGGTAGAGGGTACCCCTACGAGCAGTACTTC; CDR3: CATTPGQGRGYPYEQYF
D: TRBD2; size: NA; V: TRBV10-3; J: TRBJ2-2; DNA: TGTGCCATCAGTACTAGCGGGGGGGCAGTCACCGGGGAGCTGTTTTTT; CDR3: CAISTSGGAVTGELFF
D: TRBD2; size: few; V: TRBV12-3/TRBV12-4; J: TRBJ2-7; DNA: TGTGCCAGCAGTTCCCACAGCGGGAGTTCAGGCGAGCAGTACTTC; CDR3: CASSSHSGSSGEQYF
D: TRBD1; size: NA; V: TRBV19; J: TRBJ1-5; DNA: TGTGCCAGTAGGCGGGACAGATCGAATCAGCCCCAGCATTTT; CDR3: CASRRDRSNQPQHF
D: NA; size: NA; V: TRBV10-3; J: TRBJ2-1; DNA: TGTGCCATCAGAAGGGCTAGGAACAATGAGCAGTTCTTC; CDR3: CAIRRARNNEQFF
D: NA; size: NA; V: TRBV7-2; J: TRBJ2-2; DNA: TGTGCCAGCAGCTTTATCACAGGGCGTTTCACCGGGGAGCTGTTTTTT; CDR3: CASSFITGRFTGELFF
D: TRBD2; size: many; V: TRBV11-2; J: TRBJ2-1; DNA: TGTGCCAGCAGTTCCTGGGAGGGCGGCGCGATCTTC; CDR3: CASSSWEGGAIF
D: NA; size: NA; V: TRBV20-1; J: TRBJ1-5; DNA: TGCAGTGCTAGGAAGGGGACTGTAGTTAGCAATCAGCCCCAGCATTTT; CDR3: CSARKGTVVSNQPQHF
D: NA; size: NA; V: TRBV21-1; J: TRBJ2-1; DNA: TGTGCCAGCAGCAAAGGGTTACCTGGCGGCAATGAGCAGTTCTTC; CDR3: CASSKGLPGGNEQFF
D: NA; size: NA; V: TRBV28; J: TRBJ2-3; DNA: TGTGCCAGCAGAACTCCCACCGGGGCCGGAGGTGCGCAGTATTTT; CDR3: CASRTPTGAGGAQYF
D: NA; size: NA; V: TRBV28; J: TRBJ2-1; DNA: TGTGCCAGCACCCCAGGGGGGAAGCAGTTCTTC; CDR3: CASTPGGKQFF
D: NA; size: few; V: TRBV12-3/TRBV12-4; J: TRBJ2-7; DNA: TGTGCCAGCAGTTTCGCCCCGCACGAGCAGTACTTC; CDR3: CASSFAPHEQYF
D: NA; size: NA; V: TRBV25-1; J: TRBJ2-5; DNA: TGTGCCAGCAGTGAATTAGACAAGGAGACCCAGTACTTC; CDR3: CASSELDKETQYF
D: NA; size: NA; V: TRBV20-1; J: TRBJ2-7; DNA: TGCAGTGCTAGAGCACCGGGACACGGCTACGAGCAGTACTTC; CDR3: CSARAPGHGYEQYF
D: NA; size: NA; V: TRBV25-1; J: TRBJ1-4; DNA: TGTGCCAGCAGGGACACAACTAATGAAAAACTGTTTTTT; CDR3: CASRDTTNEKLFF
D: NA; size: NA; V: TRBV30; J: TRBJ1-1; DNA: TGTGCCTGGAGACCCATGAACAACCCCACTGAAGCTTTCTTT; CDR3: CAWRPMNNPTEAFF
D: TRBD1; size: few; V: TRBV4-3; J: TRBJ1-4; DNA: TGCGCCAGCAGCCATGGGACAGGGGGCACTGAAAAACTGTTTTTT; CDR3: CASSHGTGGTEKLFF
D: NA; size: NA; V: TRBV20-1; J: TRBJ1-1; DNA: TGCAGTGCTTCCCGGACGGACAACACTGAAGCTTTCTTT; CDR3: CSASRTDNTEAFF
D: NA; size: NA; V: TRBV6-2/TRBV6-3; J: TRBJ2-2; DNA: TGTGCCAGCAGTTACTCGAACCCCATAGGGGACGAGCTGTTTTTT; CDR3: CASSYSNPIGDELFF
D: TRBD1; size: few; V: TRBV7-8; J: TRBJ2-7; DNA: TGTGCCAGCAGCTTCCGGGACAGGGGCCTCGAGCAGTACTTC; CDR3: CASSFRDRGLEQYF